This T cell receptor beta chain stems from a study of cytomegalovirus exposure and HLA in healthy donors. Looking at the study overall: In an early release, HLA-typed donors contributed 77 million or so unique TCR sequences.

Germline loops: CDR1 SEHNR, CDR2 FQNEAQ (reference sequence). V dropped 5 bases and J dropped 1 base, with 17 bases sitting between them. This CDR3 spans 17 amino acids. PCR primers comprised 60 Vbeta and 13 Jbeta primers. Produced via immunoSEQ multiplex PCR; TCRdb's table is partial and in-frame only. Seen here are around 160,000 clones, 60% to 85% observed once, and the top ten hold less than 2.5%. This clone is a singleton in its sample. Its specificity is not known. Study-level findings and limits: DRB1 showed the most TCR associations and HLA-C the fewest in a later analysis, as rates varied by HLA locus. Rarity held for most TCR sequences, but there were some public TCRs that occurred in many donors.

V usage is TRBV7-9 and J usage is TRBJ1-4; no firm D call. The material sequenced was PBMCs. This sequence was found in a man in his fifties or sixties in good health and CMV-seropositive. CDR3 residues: CASSLGLHQLTNEKLFF. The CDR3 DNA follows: TGTGCCAGCAGCCTTGGACTCCACCAACTAACTAATGAAAAACTGTTTTTT.